These T cell receptor beta chains were read from a single sample in a study of response to subunit inactivated influenza vaccine. TCRdb used MiXCR to reprocess the RT-PCR reads, holding one entry per CDR3 protein. This sample has around 470,000 distinct CDR3 sequences; approximately 7.8% occur once, and the top ten carry around 13%. The material was PBMCs from blood, obtained around 25 months after vaccination. The receptors derive from a man in his fifties or sixties who received an inactivated influenza vaccine. Each CDR3 is given with its conserved first and last residue. The order of the fields is J gene, D gene, V gene, clone size, CDR3 protein, CDR3 DNA. The D gene is left open where the match is weak. Size is stated for part of the rows, as once, few or many counts, or as a class when the clone is expanded.

TRBJ1-1	-	TRBV20-1	many	CSARTAGGTEAFF	TGCAGTGCTAGGACAGCGGGAGGGACTGAAGCTTTCTTT
TRBJ2-3	TRBD2	TRBV7-8	few	CASSPEGGSGRFTDTQYF	TGTGCCAGCAGCCCAGAAGGGGGAAGCGGGAGATTCACAGATACGCAGTATTTT
TRBJ1-1	TRBD1	TRBV9	many	CASSVAGTGEAFF	TGTGCCAGCAGCGTAGCGGGGACAGGTGAAGCTTTCTTT
TRBJ2-3	TRBD2	TRBV3-1	-	CASSPGHRGLAGDTDTQYF	TGTGCCAGCTCCCCGGGACACCGTGGACTAGCGGGAGACACAGATACGCAGTATTTT
TRBJ1-1	-	TRBV10-2	many	CASSKSGLNTEAFF	TGCGCCAGCAGTAAATCAGGGCTGAACACTGAAGCTTTCTTT
TRBJ2-1	-	TRBV20-1	-	CSASRPSGAYNEQFF	TGCAGTGCTAGTCGACCCAGCGGAGCTTACAATGAGCAGTTCTTC
TRBJ1-3	-	TRBV30	few	CAWSVQAGNTIYF	TGTGCCTGGAGTGTACAGGCTGGAAACACCATATATTTT
TRBJ2-1	-	TRBV5-1	-	CASSLDPYYEQFF	TGCGCCAGCAGCCTGGACCCTTATTATGAGCAGTTCTTC
TRBJ2-1	TRBD1	TRBV20-1	few	CSARDGAGGYEQFF	TGCAGTGCTAGAGATGGGGCAGGGGGCTATGAGCAGTTCTTC
TRBJ2-1	TRBD2	TRBV20-1	-	CSATELAGGPVEQFF	TGCAGTGCTACCGAACTAGCGGGGGGGCCGGTTGAGCAGTTCTTC
TRBJ1-1	-	TRBV21-1	-	CASSKVGPGPEAFF	TGTGCCAGCAGCAAAGTGGGCCCCGGCCCCGAAGCTTTCTTT
TRBJ2-7	TRBD2	TRBV6-5	few	CASSSPGTSGSYEQYF	TGTGCCAGCAGTTCACCCGGGACTAGCGGAAGCTACGAGCAGTACTTC
TRBJ2-1	-	TRBV15	many	CATSRDRQPPYNEQFF	TGTGCCACCAGCAGAGATCGGCAGCCACCCTACAATGAGCAGTTCTTC
TRBJ2-2	-	TRBV3-1	-	CASSQASTPRRGELFF	TGTGCCAGCAGCCAAGCTTCAACCCCCCGGCGCGGGGAGCTGTTTTTT
TRBJ2-3	TRBD1	TRBV2	many	CASSLQGARTDTQYF	TGTGCCAGCAGTCTTCAGGGGGCGCGCACAGATACGCAGTATTTT
TRBJ2-1	-	TRBV4-2	few	CASSQGGQGMGNEQFF	TGTGCCAGCAGCCAAGGGGGTCAGGGGATGGGAAATGAGCAGTTCTTC
TRBJ2-1	TRBD1	TRBV12-3/TRBV12-4	-	CASSPGQGADEQFF	TGTGCCAGCAGTCCGGGACAGGGGGCCGATGAGCAGTTCTTC
TRBJ1-1	-	TRBV12-3/TRBV12-4	-	CASSSAGEEAFF	TGTGCCAGCAGTTCGGCAGGGGAAGAAGCTTTCTTT